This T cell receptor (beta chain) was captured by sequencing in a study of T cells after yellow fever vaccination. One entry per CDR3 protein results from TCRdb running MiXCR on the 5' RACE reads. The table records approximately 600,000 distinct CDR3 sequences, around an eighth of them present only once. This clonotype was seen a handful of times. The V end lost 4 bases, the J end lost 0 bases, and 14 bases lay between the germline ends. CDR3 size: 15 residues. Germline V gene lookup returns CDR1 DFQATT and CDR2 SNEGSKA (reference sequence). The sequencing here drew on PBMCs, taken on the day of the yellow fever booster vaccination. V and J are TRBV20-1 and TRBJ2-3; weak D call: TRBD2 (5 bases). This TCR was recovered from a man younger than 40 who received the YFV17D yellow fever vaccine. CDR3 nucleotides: TGCAGTGCTAACCCCCCCAGCGGAAGCACAGATACGCAGTATTTT. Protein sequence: CSANPPSGSTDTQYF.